A selection of T cell receptor beta chains follows, all from one sample in a study of blood T cell repertoires in COVID-19. The data were produced by immunoSEQ multiplex PCR, yet TCRdb's version contains in-frame clones alone and is incomplete. The sample shows about 160,000 clones, under 95% of them seen only once. What was sequenced was peripheral blood. The receptors were gathered from a man in his late teens or twenties with acute or convalescent COVID-19. Each CDR3 is given with its conserved first and last residue. Each record gives: V gene, clone size, J gene, D gene, CDR3 length, CDR3 protein, CDR3 DNA. A D gene is named only where the DNA matches it firmly. Clone sizes are given selectively: once, few, many, or a class where the clone is expanded.

TRBV7-2	-	TRBJ2-7	TRBD1	15	CASSLVGDSSYEQYF	TGTGCCAGCAGCTTAGTTGGGGACAGCTCCTACGAGCAGTACTTC
TRBV3-1/TRBV3-2	-	TRBJ1-1	TRBD1	14	CASGQGMYGTEAFF	TGTGCCAGCGGACAGGGAATGTATGGCACTGAAGCTTTCTTT
TRBV20-1	once	TRBJ1-5	-	11	CSAPIAGLQHF	TGCAGTGCCCCCATTGCGGGACTTCAGCATTTT
TRBV18	-	TRBJ1-5	TRBD1	16	CASSPVAQGPNQPQHF	TGTGCCAGCTCACCGGTAGCACAGGGGCCCAATCAGCCCCAGCATTTT
TRBV19	-	TRBJ2-7	-	13	CASSQGDWGEQYF	TGTGCCAGTAGTCAGGGGGACTGGGGCGAGCAGTACTTC
TRBV4-1	-	TRBJ1-1	-	15	CASSPQDRGNTEAFF	TGCGCCAGCAGCCCCCAAGATAGAGGGAACACTGAAGCTTTCTTT
TRBV7-9	-	TRBJ2-2	-	13	CASSPRNTGELFF	TGTGCCAGCAGCCCCAGGAACACCGGGGAGCTGTTTTTT
TRBV2	-	TRBJ2-3	-	13	CASIGGATDTQYF	TGTGCCAGCATAGGGGGTGCCACAGATACGCAGTATTTT
TRBV6-6	-	TRBJ2-1	TRBD1	16	CASSYPLLGQVDEQFF	TGTGCCAGCAGTTACCCGCTCTTGGGACAGGTCGATGAGCAGTTCTTC
TRBV9	-	TRBJ2-1	-	15	CASSVSGPIYNEQFF	TGTGCCAGCAGCGTGTCTGGGCCCATTTACAATGAGCAGTTCTTC
TRBV6-1	-	TRBJ2-7	-	15	CASSEGNVSPYEQYF	TGTGCCAGCAGTGAAGGCAATGTTAGTCCCTACGAGCAGTACTTC
TRBV30	-	TRBJ1-3	-	14	CAWAPPDLGDTIYF	TGTGCCTGGGCCCCCCCGGACCTCGGGGACACCATATATTTT
TRBV6-1	once	TRBJ1-2	TRBD1	16	CASSKGTGGWENGYTF	TGTGCCAGCAGTAAAGGGACAGGGGGCTGGGAGAATGGCTACACCTTC
TRBV6-6	-	TRBJ1-5	-	16	CASTYGQINSNQPQHF	TGTGCCAGCACCTACGGACAGATCAATAGCAATCAGCCCCAGCATTTT
TRBV7-9	-	TRBJ1-1	-	13	CASSSGQYTEAFF	TGTGCCAGCAGCTCAGGACAGTATACTGAAGCTTTCTTT
TRBV30	-	TRBJ1-4	-	12	CAWGGDAEKLFF	TGTGCCTGGGGGGGGGATGCTGAAAAACTGTTTTTT
TRBV7-6	few	TRBJ2-2	-	16	CASSLLPRGNTGELFF	TGTGCCAGCAGCTTACTACCACGGGGAAACACCGGGGAGCTGTTTTTT
TRBV5-5	-	TRBJ2-1	TRBD1	15	CASSTDRGPYNEQFF	TGTGCCAGCAGTACCGACAGGGGCCCCTACAATGAGCAGTTCTTC
TRBV5-1	-	TRBJ2-2	TRBD1	15	CASSLQGAESGELFF	TGCGCCAGCAGTTTACAGGGGGCAGAGTCCGGGGAGCTGTTTTTT
TRBV9	-	TRBJ2-1	TRBD2	15	CASSATSGDYNEQFF	TGTGCCAGCAGCGCTACTAGCGGGGATTACAATGAGCAGTTCTTC
TRBV9	once	TRBJ2-7	TRBD1	15	CASSPGDREGHEQYF	TGTGCCAGCAGCCCCGGGGACAGGGAAGGCCACGAGCAGTACTTC
TRBV3-1/TRBV3-2	-	TRBJ2-1	TRBD1	14	CASSQGTGPNEQFF	TGTGCCAGCAGCCAAGGGACAGGGCCGAATGAGCAGTTCTTC
TRBV28	-	TRBJ1-1	-	13	CASTGTSNTEAFF	TGTGCCAGCACCGGGACATCGAACACTGAAGCTTTCTTT
TRBV28	-	TRBJ1-5	TRBD1	15	CASSTGQGSNQPQHF	TGTGCCAGCAGTACTGGACAGGGGTCTAATCAGCCCCAGCATTTT
TRBV19	-	TRBJ2-7	TRBD2	14	CASHPAGGFYEQYF	TGTGCCAGTCACCCTGCGGGGGGATTCTACGAGCAGTACTTC
TRBV5-1	-	TRBJ1-1	-	13	CASSLGGNTEAFF	TGCGCCAGCAGCTTAGGAGGGAACACTGAAGCTTTCTTT
TRBV5-1	-	TRBJ1-2	TRBD1	12	CASSPDRDGYTF	TGCGCCAGCAGTCCGGACAGGGATGGCTACACCTTC
TRBV19	-	TRBJ1-1	TRBD1	13	CASSAQGRAEAFF	TGTGCCAGTAGTGCACAGGGGCGGGCTGAAGCTTTCTTT
TRBV27	-	TRBJ1-2	TRBD1	15	CASSSTGGRYYGYTF	TGTGCCAGCAGTTCAACAGGGGGTAGATACTATGGCTACACCTTC
TRBV7-2	-	TRBJ1-2	TRBD1	15	CASSLPYRGQDGYTF	TGTGCCAGCAGCTTACCGTACAGGGGGCAGGATGGCTACACCTTC
TRBV24-1	-	TRBJ2-7	TRBD2	14	CATSDTGLVYEQYF	TGTGCCACCAGTGACACCGGACTAGTCTACGAGCAGTACTTC
TRBV5-4	-	TRBJ2-1	TRBD2	16	CASSQRGVLARNEQFF	TGTGCCAGCAGCCAGCGGGGGGTTCTCGCTCGCAATGAGCAGTTCTTC
TRBV30	-	TRBJ1-1	-	13	CAWSKQGYTEAFF	TGTGCCTGGAGTAAACAGGGTTACACTGAAGCTTTCTTT
TRBV6-4	-	TRBJ1-1	-	13	CASSDSWMGLLFF	TGTGCCAGCAGTGACTCGTGGATGGGACTCCTTTTCTTT
TRBV2	once	TRBJ2-6	TRBD1	18	CASSRRGQASSGANVLTF	TGTGCCAGCAGTAGACGGGGACAGGCCAGCTCTGGGGCCAACGTCCTGACTTTC
TRBV24-1	once	TRBJ2-2	TRBD2	20	CATSDSKGLAGVWDTGELFF	TGTGCCACCAGTGATTCGAAAGGACTAGCGGGAGTATGGGACACCGGGGAGCTGTTTTTT